Sequencing of this T cell receptor beta chain was carried out in a study of shared clonotypes between healthy human individuals. Assay: immunoSEQ multiplex PCR; the TCRdb copy retains only in-frame clones and omits some. The table includes more than 2 million clones, roughly 94% detected once. Germline V gene lookup returns CDR1 SGHAT and CDR2 FQNNGV. Between the trimmed V and J ends, which lost 4 bases and 4 bases, there was a span of 8 bases. This CDR3 has 13 amino acids. As for this clone: As yet, its antigen is unknown.

Whole-study results and caveats: Shared clonotypes: approximately 4.5% naive CD4, around 4% naive CD8, 2.3% memory CD4, approximately 0.4% memory CD8. In this cohort, only blood was sampled, and tissue repertoires likely differ. The generation probabilities recorded for non-shared clonotypes fell below those of clonotypes shared by all four donors.

This chain connects TRBV11-2 to TRBJ2-1; D unresolved. This sequence was found in a man younger than 35 in good health. Specimen: naive CD4+ T cells sorted from blood. The subset here: CD45RA+ positively selected. CDR3 nucleotide sequence: TGTGCCAGCAGCTCAGGTTATTACAATGAGCAGTTCTTC. This translates into CASSSGYYNEQFF.